The rows below give T cell receptor beta chains drawn from one sample of a study of cytomegalovirus exposure and HLA in healthy donors. Produced via immunoSEQ multiplex PCR; TCRdb's table is partial and in-frame only. This sample has about 120,000 clones, with approximately 83% found just once. Sample: PBMCs. The receptors shown here come from a man aged 40-49 years in good health and CMV-seronegative. Each CDR3 is given with its conserved first and last residue. A D gene is named only where the DNA matches it firmly. Size tells how often a clone was seen (once, few, many) or the class of an expanded clone, and some rows leave it out.

>TRBV2|.|TRBJ1-1|.
TGTGCCAGCAGTGACTTTGGCTGGAGAGCTTTCTTT
CASSDFGWRAFF
>TRBV6-1|TRBD1|TRBJ2-7|few
TGTGCCAGCTCCACCGGGGACAGGGACTACGAGCAGTACTTC
CASSTGDRDYEQYF
>TRBV14|TRBD1|TRBJ1-6|.
TGTGCCAGCAGCCGGGACAGGGTAGAATCATGGAATTCACCCCTCCACTTT
CASSRDRVESWNSPLHF
>TRBV29-1|.|TRBJ1-4|.
TGCAGCGCCAAGACAGCCCGTAATGAAAAACTGTTTTTT
CSAKTARNEKLFF
>TRBV4-1|.|TRBJ2-7|.
TGCGCCAGCAGCCAAGAGCCACCCCCAGCCTACGAGCAGTACTTC
CASSQEPPPAYEQYF
>TRBV5-4|.|TRBJ1-1|.
TGTGCCAGCAGCCACAGACAGGCGCTGAACACTGAAGCTTTCTTT
CASSHRQALNTEAFF
>TRBV14|.|TRBJ1-2|.
TGTGCCAGCAGCCCAGGGGTTAACTATGGCTACACCTTC
CASSPGVNYGYTF
>TRBV6-6|.|TRBJ1-5|.
TGTGCCATCGGACAAGATGCTTATAGCAATCAGCCCCAGCATTTT
CAIGQDAYSNQPQHF
>TRBV9|.|TRBJ2-7|once
TGTGCCAGCAGCGGAGGGGGATGGGGGTACGAGCAGTACTTC
CASSGGGWGYEQYF
>TRBV5-1|.|TRBJ2-5|once
TGCGCCAGCAGCTTCAGCAGGGACCAAGAGACCCAGTACTTC
CASSFSRDQETQYF
>TRBV5-1|TRBD1|TRBJ2-7|.
TGCGCCAGCAGCAACACAGGGGCGAGTGAGCAGTACTTC
CASSNTGASEQYF
>TRBV29-1|.|TRBJ1-1|.
TGCAGCGCACTCGGACAGATGAACACTGAAGCTTTCTTT
CSALGQMNTEAFF
>TRBV29-1|.|TRBJ1-4|.
TGCAGCGTTGAACGAGCAGGAAAACTGTTTTTT
CSVERAGKLFF
>TRBV7-2|.|TRBJ2-5|.
TGTGCCAGCAGCTCCCTGGAGACCCAGTACTTC
CASSSLETQYF
>TRBV2|TRBD1|TRBJ2-3|.
TGTGCCAGCAGTTCCCTGGACAGGGCCGCACGAGCGGGTGCAGATACGCAGTATTTT
CASSSLDRAARAGADTQYF
>TRBV25-1|TRBD1|TRBJ2-7|.
TGTGCCAGCAGGACGACAGGGATCTCCTACGAGCAGTACTTC
CASRTTGISYEQYF